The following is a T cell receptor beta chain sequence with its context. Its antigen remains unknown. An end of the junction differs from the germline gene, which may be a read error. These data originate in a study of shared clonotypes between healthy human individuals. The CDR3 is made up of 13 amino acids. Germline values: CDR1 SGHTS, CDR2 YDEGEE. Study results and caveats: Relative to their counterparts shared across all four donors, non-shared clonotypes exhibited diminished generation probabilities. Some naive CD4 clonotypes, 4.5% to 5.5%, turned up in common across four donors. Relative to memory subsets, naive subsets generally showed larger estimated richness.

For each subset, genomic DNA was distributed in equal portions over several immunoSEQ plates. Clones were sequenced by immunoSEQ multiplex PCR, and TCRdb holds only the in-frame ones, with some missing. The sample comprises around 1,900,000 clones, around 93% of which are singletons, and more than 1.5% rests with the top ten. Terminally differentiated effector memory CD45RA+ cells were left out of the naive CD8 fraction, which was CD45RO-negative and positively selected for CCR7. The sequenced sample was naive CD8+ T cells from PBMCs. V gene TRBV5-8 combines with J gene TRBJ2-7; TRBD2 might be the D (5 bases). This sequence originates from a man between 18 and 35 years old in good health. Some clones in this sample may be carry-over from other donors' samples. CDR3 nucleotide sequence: TGTGCCAGCAGCTTGGGGAGACTATCCCTCGCCTTCTTC. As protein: CASSLGRLSLAFF.